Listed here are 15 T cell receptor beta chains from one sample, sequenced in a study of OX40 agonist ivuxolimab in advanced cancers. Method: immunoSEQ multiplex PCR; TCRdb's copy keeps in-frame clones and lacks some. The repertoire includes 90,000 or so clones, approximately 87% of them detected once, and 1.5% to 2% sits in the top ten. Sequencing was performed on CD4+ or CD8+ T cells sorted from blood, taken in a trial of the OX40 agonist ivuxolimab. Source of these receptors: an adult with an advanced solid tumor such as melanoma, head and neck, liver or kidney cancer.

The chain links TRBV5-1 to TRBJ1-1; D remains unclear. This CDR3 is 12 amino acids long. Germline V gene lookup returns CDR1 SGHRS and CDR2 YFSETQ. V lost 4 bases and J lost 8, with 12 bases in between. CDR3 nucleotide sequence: TGCGCCAGCAGCCTGCCCGGGCCAGAAGCTTTCTTT. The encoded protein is CASSLPGPEAFF.

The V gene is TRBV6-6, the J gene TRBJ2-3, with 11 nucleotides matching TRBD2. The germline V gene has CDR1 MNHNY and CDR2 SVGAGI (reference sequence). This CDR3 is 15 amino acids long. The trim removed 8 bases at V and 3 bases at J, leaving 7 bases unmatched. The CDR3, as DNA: TGTGCCAGCTGTGATAGCGGGAGGGGGACAGATACGCAGTATTTT. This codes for CASCDSGRGTDTQYF.

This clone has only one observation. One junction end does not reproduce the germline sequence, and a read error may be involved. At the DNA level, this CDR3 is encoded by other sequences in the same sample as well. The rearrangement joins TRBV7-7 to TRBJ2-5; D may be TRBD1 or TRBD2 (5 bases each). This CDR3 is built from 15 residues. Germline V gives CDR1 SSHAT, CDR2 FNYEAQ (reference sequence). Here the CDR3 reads CASSSTGTGQETQYF. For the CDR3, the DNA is TGTGCTAGCAGCTCTACCGGGACGGGCCAAGAGACCCAGTACTTC.

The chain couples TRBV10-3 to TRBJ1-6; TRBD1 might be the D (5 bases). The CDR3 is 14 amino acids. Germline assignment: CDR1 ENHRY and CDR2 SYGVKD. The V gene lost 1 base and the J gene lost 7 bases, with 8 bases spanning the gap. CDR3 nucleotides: TGTGCCATCAGTGAGTTCTGGGGCAATTCACCCCTCCACTTT. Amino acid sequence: CAISEFWGNSPLHF.

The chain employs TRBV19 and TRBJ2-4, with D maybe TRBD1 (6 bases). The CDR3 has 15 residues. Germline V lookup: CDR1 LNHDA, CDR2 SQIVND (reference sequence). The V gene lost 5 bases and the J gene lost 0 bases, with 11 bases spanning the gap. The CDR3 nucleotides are TGTGCCAGTAGTGCGCAGGGACAAGCCAAAAACATTCAGTACTTC. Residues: CASSAQGQAKNIQYF. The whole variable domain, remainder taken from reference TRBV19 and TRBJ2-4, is DGGITQSPKYLFRKEGQNVTLSCEQNLNHDAMYWYRQDPGQGLRLIYYSQIVNDFQKGDIAEGYSVSREKKESFPLTVTSAQKNPTAFYLCASSAQGQAKNIQYFGAGTRLSVL.

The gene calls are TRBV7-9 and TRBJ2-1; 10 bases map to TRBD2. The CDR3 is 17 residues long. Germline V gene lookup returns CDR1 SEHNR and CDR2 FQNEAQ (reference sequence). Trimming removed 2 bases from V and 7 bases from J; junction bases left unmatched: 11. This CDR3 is CASSLPRASGSKNEQFF. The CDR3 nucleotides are TGTGCCAGCAGCTTACCGCGGGCTAGCGGGAGCAAAAATGAGCAGTTCTTC.

The CDR3 nucleotides are TGTGCCAGCCGTTTGGGGGCCGCGGTAAGCACAGATACGCAGTATTTT. Translation: CASRLGAAVSTDTQYF. The chain employs TRBV6-5 and TRBJ2-3; possibly TRBD1 for D (6 bases). Trimming removed 8 bases from V and 0 bases from J, with 18 bases in between. Germline CDR1 MNHEY, CDR2 SVGAGI. This CDR3 has 16 residues.

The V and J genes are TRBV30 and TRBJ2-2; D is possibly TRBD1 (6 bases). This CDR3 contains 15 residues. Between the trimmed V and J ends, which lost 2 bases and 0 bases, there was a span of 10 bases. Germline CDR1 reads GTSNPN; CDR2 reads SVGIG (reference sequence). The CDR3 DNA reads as TGTGCCTGGAGTACCGGGACACCGAACACCGGGGAGCTGTTTTTT. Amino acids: CAWSTGTPNTGELFF.

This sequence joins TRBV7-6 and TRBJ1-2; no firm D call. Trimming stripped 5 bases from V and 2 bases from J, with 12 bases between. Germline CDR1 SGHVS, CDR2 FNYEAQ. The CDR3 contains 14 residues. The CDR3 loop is CASSPRTGNYGYTF. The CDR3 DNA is TGTGCCAGCAGCCCAAGGACGGGGAACTATGGCTACACCTTC. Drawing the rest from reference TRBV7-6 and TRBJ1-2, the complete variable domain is GAGVSQSPRYKVTKRGQDVALRCDPISGHVSLYWYRQALGQGPEFLTYFNYEAQQDKSGLPNDRFSAERPEGSISTLTIQRTEQRDSAMYRCASSPRTGNYGYTFGSGTRLTVV.

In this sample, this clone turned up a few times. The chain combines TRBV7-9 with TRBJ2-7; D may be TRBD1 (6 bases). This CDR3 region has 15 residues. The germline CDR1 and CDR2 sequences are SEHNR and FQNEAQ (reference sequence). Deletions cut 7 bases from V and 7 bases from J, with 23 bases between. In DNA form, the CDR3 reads TGTGCCAGCACCCTCAGAGGGACAAGGTCGGAGGAGCAGTACTTC. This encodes CASTLRGTRSEEQYF.

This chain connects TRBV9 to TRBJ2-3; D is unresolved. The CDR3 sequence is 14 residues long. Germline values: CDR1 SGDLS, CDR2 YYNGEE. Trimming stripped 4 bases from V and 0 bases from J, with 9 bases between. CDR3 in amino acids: CASSSTFSTDTQYF. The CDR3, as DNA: TGTGCCAGCAGCTCGACTTTTAGCACAGATACGCAGTATTTT.

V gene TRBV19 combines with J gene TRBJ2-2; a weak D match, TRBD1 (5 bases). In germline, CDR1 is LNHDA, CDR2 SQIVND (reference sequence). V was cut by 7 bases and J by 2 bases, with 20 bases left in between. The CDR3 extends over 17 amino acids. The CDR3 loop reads CASKAGHTLFNTGELFF. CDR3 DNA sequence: TGTGCCAGTAAGGCCGGACACACACTCTTTAACACCGGGGAGCTGTTTTTT.

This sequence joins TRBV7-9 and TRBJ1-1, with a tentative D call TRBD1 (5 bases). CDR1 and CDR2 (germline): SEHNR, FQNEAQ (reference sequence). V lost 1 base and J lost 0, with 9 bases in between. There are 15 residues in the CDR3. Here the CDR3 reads CASSLVSGVNTEAFF. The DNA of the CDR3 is TGTGCCAGCAGCTTAGTTTCGGGGGTGAACACTGAAGCTTTCTTT.

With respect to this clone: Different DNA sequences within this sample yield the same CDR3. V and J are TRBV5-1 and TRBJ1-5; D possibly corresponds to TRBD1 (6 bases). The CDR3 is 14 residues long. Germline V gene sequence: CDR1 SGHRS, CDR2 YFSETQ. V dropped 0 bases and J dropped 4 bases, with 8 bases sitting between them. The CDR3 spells CASSLEGGNQPQHF. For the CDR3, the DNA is TGCGCCAGCAGCTTGGAAGGGGGGAATCAGCCCCAGCATTTT.

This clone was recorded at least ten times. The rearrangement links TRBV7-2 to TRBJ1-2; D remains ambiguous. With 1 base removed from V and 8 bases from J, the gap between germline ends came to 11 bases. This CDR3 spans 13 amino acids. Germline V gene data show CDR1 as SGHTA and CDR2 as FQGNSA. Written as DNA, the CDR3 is TGTGCCAGCAGCTTAGAGGGTGGGAGAGGCTACACCTTC. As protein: CASSLEGGRGYTF.